This T cell receptor beta chain stems from a study of blood T cell repertoires in COVID-19 (dated by TCRdb to 2019 to 2021). Broadly, across the study: Samples covering the acute and convalescent phases of COVID-19 were provided by collaborators in the United States, Italy and Spain. The material from the prospective study consisted of cDNA or gDNA derived from T cells, B-cell-depleted T cells, or PBMCs. The dataset comprised deeply sampled blood TCRbeta repertoires from subjects exposed to, actively infected with, or recovered from COVID-19. The repertoires were released in a freely available public database intended as a resource for research on the immune response to SARS-CoV-2. The samples were drawn from the first 160 participants of the ongoing ImmuneRACE study and from 950 to 1,500 subjects provided by 6 global collaborators. Nearly every sample came with metadata listing a de-identified subject ID, COVID-19 status, age in years and sex. Where available, HLA class I and class II types were obtained from metadata supplied by the sample provider rather than from assay-based typing.

For this clone: This receptor's antigen is unknown. Nothing much larger sits one base from this clone, and base qualities are not available.

Here is what the overall study found, with its caveats: The quantity of clinical and demographic metadata differed by source and by participant and was supplied without curation.

TCRbeta CDR3 regions were amplified from genomic DNA by means of the immunoSEQ Assay, a bias-controlled multiplex PCR. Processing in the source paper ran as follows. Nucleated cell counts per sample were estimated from amplification of reference gene primers within the assay. Sequence reads were collapsed and filtered to measure the absolute abundance of every unique TCRbeta CDR3 rearrangement. Productive Simpson clonality was computed per sample as the square root of Simpson's diversity index over productive rearrangements. Not all clones reach the TCRdb copy of this immuneACCESS table, which keeps in-frame sequences only. Checked studies attribute under half of the gap to unresolved V genes and leave the rest unexplained. From that table come the V and J calls and clone size; the DNA was used to work out D and trimming. Counted in this sample were some 240,000 clones; approximately 81% of them appeared once. The top ten hold 5% to 7.5% of the sample.

In the prospective study, participants were about 18 to 95 years old, resided in about two dozen geographic areas of the United States, and were enrolled through a virtual design. In the prospective study, cohorts were assigned on the basis of participant-reported clinical history obtained from a screening survey and a study questionnaire. Exposed participants had been in contact with someone with a PCR-confirmed or clinician-diagnosed COVID-19 case within 2 weeks of study entry. In the prospective study, whole blood, serum and a nasopharyngeal or oropharyngeal swab were collected from each participant by mobile phlebotomists. Participants in the prospective study had the option to provide additional blood draws and questionnaires over a 2-month period. Before DNA extraction, prospective study blood samples were shipped either frozen or at room temperature. Trimming removed 7 bases from V and 7 bases from J; the gene matches leave 7 bases unexplained. Reading the germline V gene gives CDR1 MDHEN and CDR2 SYDVKM. The CDR3 starts with the cysteine, ends with the phenylalanine, and has 12 residues. Solely the CDR3 DNA is kept, with 36 bases framed from the first base.

Recombination joined TRBV28 with TRBJ2-7; TRBD1 fits 7 bases in the junction. Sequenced material: PBMCs or T cells enriched from blood (not recorded which). The source of this sequence is a woman aged 50 to 65 who had been exposed to COVID-19. The sequenced DNA is TGTGCCAGCACCTTAACAGGGGTTGAGCAGTACTTC. Its coded protein is CASTLTGVEQYF.